These 31 T cell receptor beta chains were sequenced from one sample in a study of shared clonotypes between healthy human individuals. The protocol was immunoSEQ multiplex PCR, while the TCRdb copy is restricted to in-frame clones and leaves out a portion. The sample includes approximately 2.4 million clones, approximately 94% of them seen just once. The sample was naive CD4+ T cells sorted from blood. The subset was: CD45RA+ positively selected. Source of these receptors: a man aged 18-30 years in good health.

This clone has a handful of counts. This specimen includes other DNA sequences encoding the same CDR3. This sequence joins TRBV28 and TRBJ1-1; 7 bases agree with TRBD1. Germline assignment: CDR1 MDHEN and CDR2 SYDVKM. The CDR3 runs 14 residues. After removal of 4 bases from V and 0 bases from J, the junction contained 2 bases not matched to a gene. This CDR3 is CASSSGTVNTEAFF. The CDR3 coding sequence is TGTGCCAGCAGTTCCGGGACAGTGAACACTGAAGCTTTCTTT.

The V call is TRBV19, the J call TRBJ2-7; D may be TRBD1 (6 bases). The CDR3 totals 15 residues. Trimming cost V 0 bases and J 2 bases, with 11 bases left between them. Per the germline V gene, CDR1 is LNHDA and CDR2 is SQIVND (reference sequence). This CDR3 reads CASSIDLGDTYEQYF. The CDR3 DNA follows: TGTGCCAGTAGTATAGATCTCGGGGACACCTACGAGCAGTACTTC.

This chain links TRBV7-8 with TRBJ2-3; possibly TRBD2 for D (6 bases). This CDR3 spans 19 amino acids. Trimming stripped 4 bases from V and 0 bases from J, with 23 bases between. Per the germline V gene, CDR1 is SGHVS and CDR2 is FQNEAQ. The CDR3, as DNA: TGTGCCAGCAGCTGGGGACTGGCGCTCGCGTGGGAGAGCACAGATACGCAGTATTTT. Residues: CASSWGLALAWESTDTQYF.

This CDR3 is CASTRRGANTGELFF. The CDR3 DNA is TGTGCCAGCACCAGGAGGGGGGCGAACACCGGGGAGCTGTTTTTT. V and J are TRBV6-5 and TRBJ2-2; D could derive from TRBD1 or TRBD2 (6 bases each). The germline CDR1 and CDR2 sequences are MNHEY and SVGAGI. V was shortened by 7 bases and J by 0 bases, with 12 bases between the two germline ends. The CDR3 runs to 15 residues.

This chain uses TRBV9 with TRBJ2-1; D is ambiguous. The length of the CDR3 is 16 residues. Trimming pared 2 bases from V and 2 bases from J, leaving 14 bases between. Germline-derived CDR1 and CDR2 are SGDLS and YYNGEE. This chain's CDR3 is CASSVRAGIAYNEQFF. The CDR3 region has the DNA TGTGCCAGCAGCGTTCGTGCAGGCATCGCCTACAATGAGCAGTTCTTC. The whole variable domain, remainder taken from reference TRBV9 and TRBJ2-1, is DSGVTQTPKHLITATGQRVTLRCSPRSGDLSVYWYQQSLDQGLQFLIQYYNGEERAKGNILERFSAQQFPDLHSELNLSSLELGDSALYFCASSVRAGIAYNEQFFGPGTRLTVL.

The chain is built from TRBV7-9 and TRBJ2-1, with D perhaps matching TRBD1 (5 bases). Germline CDR1 is SEHNR and CDR2 is FQNEAQ (reference sequence). Trimming took off 4 bases at V and 4 bases at J, with 14 bases between the two ends. The CDR3 length is 15 residues. The CDR3 DNA is TGTGCCAGCAGCTCCCAGGGTCCAGGGTACAATGAGCAGTTCTTC. Translation: CASSSQGPGYNEQFF.

The rearrangement joins TRBV7-9 to TRBJ2-3; the match to TRBD2 covers 11 bases. The trim removed 1 base at V and 0 bases at J, leaving 6 bases unmatched. Germline loops: CDR1 SEHNR, CDR2 FQNEAQ (reference sequence). The CDR3 loop spans 18 amino acids. As DNA, the CDR3 is TGTGCCAGCAGCTTAGGAGGACTAGCGGGTACTAGCACAGATACGCAGTATTTT. Translated: CASSLGGLAGTSTDTQYF. Complete variable domain (other parts from reference TRBV7-9 and TRBJ2-3): DTGVSQNPRHKITKRGQNVTFRCDPISEHNRLYWYRQTLGQGPEFLTYFQNEAQLEKSRLLSDRFSAERPKGSFSTLEIQRTEQGDSAMYLCASSLGGLAGTSTDTQYFGPGTRLTVL.

The chain couples TRBV30 to TRBJ1-1; D is ambiguous. V lost 2 bases and J 0 bases, leaving 7 bases between the germline ends. The CDR3 is 13 amino acids. Germline V gene sequence: CDR1 GTSNPN, CDR2 SVGIG (reference sequence). CDR3 in amino acids: CAWSNEMNTEAFF. As DNA, the CDR3 is TGTGCCTGGAGTAATGAAATGAACACTGAAGCTTTCTTT.

This clone was seen just once. The chain has TRBV18 and TRBJ1-2; a weak D match, TRBD1 (5 bases). This CDR3 is 13 amino acids long. The germline V gene encodes CDR1 KGHSH and CDR2 LQKENI. Trimming pared 1 base from V and 6 bases from J, leaving 9 bases between. The CDR3 loop is CASSPLQGDGYTF. The DNA for the CDR3 is TGTGCCAGCTCACCACTGCAGGGCGATGGCTACACCTTC. Looking up the rest from reference TRBV18 and TRBJ1-2 gives the full variable domain: NAGVMQNPRHLVRRRGQEARLRCSPMKGHSHVYWYRQLPEEGLKFMVYLQKENIIDESGMPKERFSAEFPKEGPSILRIQQVVRGDSAAYFCASSPLQGDGYTFGSGTRLTVV.

In regard to this clone: The same CDR3 is also encoded by other DNA sequences in this sample. The chain couples TRBV5-1 to TRBJ2-5; 7 bases map to TRBD2. The junction had 2 bases not matched to a gene; V was cut back by 4 bases and J by 2 bases. The CDR3 has 13 residues. Germline V CDR1 and CDR2: SGHRS, YFSETQ. The CDR3 region is CASSPGLQETQYF. The CDR3 DNA follows: TGCGCCAGCAGCCCGGGACTACAAGAGACCCAGTACTTC. Looking up the rest from reference TRBV5-1 and TRBJ2-5 gives the full variable domain: KAGVTQTPRYLIKTRGQQVTLSCSPISGHRSVSWYQQTPGQGLQFLFEYFSETQRNKGNFPGRFSGRQFSNSRSEMNVSTLELGDSALYLCASSPGLQETQYFGPGTRLLVL.

The rearrangement links TRBV6-4 to TRBJ2-3; 13 bases are a match to TRBD2. The CDR3 runs 16 residues. Germline loops: CDR1 MRHNA, CDR2 SNTAGT. The V and J ends lost 6 bases and 1 base, in that order; junction bases with no gene match: 4. CDR3 sequence: CASSAGLAGGTDTQYF. Here the CDR3 DNA reads TGTGCCAGCAGCGCCGGACTAGCGGGAGGCACAGATACGCAGTATTTT.

V usage is TRBV5-1 and J usage is TRBJ2-5; D not resolved. The V end lost 4 bases, the J end lost 5 bases, and 18 bases lay between the germline ends. Germline lookup yields CDR1 SGHRS and CDR2 YFSETQ. The CDR3 length is 15 residues. CDR3 nucleotides: TGCGCCAGCAGCCCGATTGGCTGGGGTGGGGAGACCCAGTACTTC. Its protein product is CASSPIGWGGETQYF.

The V and J genes are TRBV7-2 and TRBJ2-3, with D perhaps being TRBD1 or TRBD2 (5 bases each). This CDR3 contains 13 residues. The V end was cut by 2 bases, the J end by 6 bases, with 9 bases between. CDR1 and CDR2 from the germline V gene are SGHTA and FQGNSA. CDR3 sequence reads: CASSLTWGDTQYF. The CDR3 DNA reads TGTGCCAGCAGCTTAACCTGGGGGGATACGCAGTATTTT.

V is TRBV28 and J is TRBJ1-3; D perhaps matches TRBD1 (5 bases). CDR1 and CDR2 from the germline V gene are MDHEN and SYDVKM. The CDR3 loop spans 16 amino acids. V was clipped by 5 bases and J by 0 bases, with 14 bases between them. The chain's CDR3 is CASSSWGSSSGNTIYF. The CDR3 nucleotides read TGTGCCAGCAGTAGCTGGGGCAGCTCCTCTGGAAACACCATATATTTT.

The chain couples TRBV6-5 to TRBJ2-2; TRBD2 matches 11 bases. Per the germline V gene, CDR1 is MNHEY and CDR2 is SVGAGI. V shed 6 bases and J 4 bases; nucleotides not matched to a gene: 4. The CDR3 runs 15 residues. Here the CDR3 reads CASRTGTSGTGELFF. DNA for the CDR3: TGTGCCAGCAGAACCGGGACTAGCGGCACCGGGGAGCTGTTTTTT.

The chain uses TRBV7-2 and TRBJ2-3; 7 positions agree with TRBD2. This CDR3 region has 15 residues. V trimming: 4 bases; J trimming: 2 bases; junction bases outside the gene matches: 6. The V gene's germline CDR1 is SGHTA and CDR2 FQGNSA. The CDR3 bases are TGTGCCAGCAGCTGGGGACTAAGCCCCACAGATACGCAGTATTTT. This codes for CASSWGLSPTDTQYF.

For the CDR3, the DNA is TGTGCCAGCAGGGGGACTAGCGGCTACAATGAGCAGTTCTTC. Protein product: CASRGTSGYNEQFF. V is TRBV5-6 and J is TRBJ2-1; 11 bases align to TRBD2. The germline CDR1 and CDR2 sequences are SGHDT and YYEEEE. Trimming at V came to 5 bases and at J to 3 bases, leaving 1 base not matched to a gene. This CDR3 has 14 residues.

The chain combines TRBV11-2 with TRBJ1-1; TRBD1 is a possible D gene (6 bases). There are 14 residues in the CDR3. Trimming pared 5 bases from V and 5 bases from J, leaving 15 bases between. Germline loops: CDR1 SGHAT, CDR2 FQNNGV. The DNA of the CDR3 is TGTGCCAGCAGCCGATACAGGGAAAGGACTGAAGCTTTCTTT. Protein sequence: CASSRYRERTEAFF.

This clone appeared once. The chain combines TRBV4-1 with TRBJ2-5; TRBD2 matches at 7 bases. J was trimmed by 5 bases and V by 4 bases; bases with no gene match: 19. This CDR3 has 18 amino acids. Germline lookup yields CDR1 MGHRA and CDR2 YSYEKL. In DNA form, the CDR3 reads TGCGCCAGCAGCCGCCCGCCACATTGGGACTACCTGGGGGAGACCCAGTACTTC. Translation gives CASSRPPHWDYLGETQYF.

V usage is TRBV21-1 and J usage is TRBJ2-7; no check of the table's D call, TRBD2, against the DNA was made. TRBV21-1 is labeled a pseudogene. The CDR3 spans 14 residues. The CDR3 bases are TGTGCCAGCAGCAAAGTGGTCAGGGAGGACGAGCAGTACTTC. Translating it yields CASSKVVREDEQYF.

A single count supports this clone. This chain joins TRBV10-3 and TRBJ1-4; D is possibly TRBD1 (5 bases). CDR1 is ENHRY, CDR2 SYGVKD, per germline. V dropped 2 bases and J dropped 4 bases, with 14 bases sitting between them. The CDR3 runs to 16 residues. The CDR3 region has the DNA TGTGCCATCAGTGAGGGGGACGGACGGTTTAATGAAAAACTGTTTTTT. Its translation: CAISEGDGRFNEKLFF.

There are a few counts of this clone. The chain has TRBV6-5 and TRBJ2-7; unclear D gene. Germline V gene lookup returns CDR1 MNHEY and CDR2 SVGAGI. The CDR3 covers 14 residues. Between the trimmed V and J ends, which lost 6 bases and 2 bases, there was a span of 14 bases. CDR3 sequence reads: CASSPMVRTYEQYF. The CDR3 bases are TGTGCCAGCAGCCCGATGGTTCGCACCTACGAGCAGTACTTC.

The J gene is TRBJ2-5, the V gene TRBV4-2, with 9 bases that match TRBD1. This CDR3 is built from 17 residues. The germline V gene encodes CDR1 LGHNA and CDR2 YNFKEQ. V lost 2 bases to trimming and J lost 1 base; unmatched junction nucleotides: 8. CDR3 region: CASSQSIDRGSQETQYF. The CDR3 nucleotides read TGTGCCAGCAGCCAATCAATTGACAGGGGGTCCCAAGAGACCCAGTACTTC.

This chain joins TRBV7-9 and TRBJ1-5, with D perhaps matching TRBD1 (6 bases). Germline assignment: CDR1 SEHNR and CDR2 FQNEAQ (reference sequence). V shed 5 bases and J shed 5 bases, with 10 bases lying between them. CDR3 size: 13 residues. The CDR3 DNA is TGTGCCAGCAGCACAGGGACTTATCAGCCCCAGCATTTT. It is translated as CASSTGTYQPQHF.

This chain uses TRBV9 with TRBJ1-3; 9 nucleotides agree with TRBD1. This CDR3 region has 14 residues. J lost 2 bases, V lost 3 bases, and 0 bases had no gene match. The germline gives CDR1 SGDLS, CDR2 YYNGEE. The CDR3 DNA reads TGTGCCAGCAGCGGACAGGGGGCTGGAAACACCATATATTTT. Translation gives CASSGQGAGNTIYF.

The J gene is TRBJ1-3, the V gene TRBV29-1, with TRBD1 as a possible D gene (6 bases). The V end was cut by 4 bases, the J end by 2 bases, with 9 bases between. The CDR3 covers 13 residues. Germline-derived CDR1 and CDR2 are SQVTM and ANQGSEA. For the CDR3, the DNA is TGCAGCGTTGGGACAGTGGCTGGAAACACCATATATTTT. It yields the protein CSVGTVAGNTIYF.

The genes are TRBV2 and TRBJ2-6; D remains unclear. The CDR3 has 16 amino acids. V shed 4 bases and J shed 2 bases, with 12 bases lying between them. The germline V gene has CDR1 SNHLY and CDR2 FYNNEI. The CDR3 DNA reads as TGTGCCAGCAGTGCGGCCCGGGCGGCTGGGGCCAACGTCCTGACTTTC. Its protein product is CASSAARAAGANVLTF. Together with reference TRBV2 and TRBJ2-6, the CDR3 gives the full variable domain: EPEVTQTPSHQVTQMGQEVILRCVPISNHLYFYWYRQILGQKVEFLVSFYNNEISEKSEIFDDQFSVERPDGSNFTLKIRSTKLEDSAMYFCASSAARAAGANVLTFGAGSRLTVL.

This chain links TRBV5-1 with TRBJ2-3; TRBD2 agrees at 15 bases. This CDR3 has 18 amino acids. The germline V gene has CDR1 SGHRS and CDR2 YFSETQ. The V gene end was trimmed by 1 base and the J gene end by 0 bases; junction bases not matched to a gene: 3. Written as DNA, the CDR3 is TGCGCCAGCAGCTTGACCGGGACTAGCGGGAGGAGCACAGATACGCAGTATTTT. It specifies CASSLTGTSGRSTDTQYF.

This clone was seen a few times. The chain combines TRBV11-1 with TRBJ2-1, with 8 bases aligning to TRBD1. This CDR3 has 14 residues. The germline V gene encodes CDR1 SGHAT and CDR2 FQDESV (reference sequence). J lost 4 bases, V lost 8 bases, and 7 bases had no gene match. The CDR3 DNA follows: TGTGCCAGCCGGGAGACAGGGGCTTACAATGAGCAGTTCTTC. Protein: CASRETGAYNEQFF.

This clone was picked up one time. The genes are TRBV4-1 and TRBJ2-7; 7 bases are shared with TRBD1. The CDR3 consists of 17 residues. Germline V lookup: CDR1 MGHRA, CDR2 YSYEKL. Trimming took 0 bases from V and 5 from J; bases not matched to a gene: 13. The CDR3 spells CASSQDNRRTGTNEQYF. For the CDR3, the DNA is TGCGCCAGCAGCCAAGACAACCGAAGGACAGGTACCAACGAGCAGTACTTC.

V and J are TRBV10-1 and TRBJ2-1, with 7 bases matching TRBD2. The CDR3 totals 16 residues. V lost 3 bases to trimming and J lost 9 bases; unmatched junction nucleotides: 14. The germline gives CDR1 WNHNN, CDR2 SYGVQD (reference sequence). The CDR3 DNA reads as TGCGCCAGCAGTGACCGGCGGGGCGGGGGAAAAGGTGAGCAGTTCTTC. Translating it yields CASSDRRGGGKGEQFF.